This T cell receptor (beta chain) derives from a study of patients and donors after allogeneic stem cell transplantation. The V gene lost 3 bases and the J gene lost 5 bases, with 11 bases spanning the gap. CDR1 is SGHRS and CDR2 is YFSETQ in the germline V gene. The length of the CDR3 is 13 residues. This clonotype has at least ten counts. TCRdb itself ran the RT-PCR reads through MiXCR, one entry per CDR3 protein. The sample has hundreds of thousands of distinct CDR3 sequences; roughly 16% are singletons. Sequencing was performed on blood, either unsorted or a sorted T cell fraction (not recorded which). The V call is TRBV5-1, the J call TRBJ2-5; D is unclear. This TCR was recovered from a human donor who was either an allogeneic HSCT recipient or a stem cell or donor lymphocyte infusion donor (not recorded which). It is not recorded whose cells these are; they may come from a transplant donor. As DNA, the CDR3 is TGCGCCAGCAGCTCAGGAAGATCGGAGACCCAGTACTTC. Residues: CASSSGRSETQYF. The variable domain in full, with the rest retrieved from reference TRBV5-1 and TRBJ2-5, is KAGVTQTPRYLIKTRGQQVTLSCSPISGHRSVSWYQQTPGQGLQFLFEYFSETQRNKGNFPGRFSGRQFSNSRSEMNVSTLELGDSALYLCASSSGRSETQYFGPGTRLLVL.